The following is a TCR beta chain sequence with its context. This sample is drawn from a study of T cells in tuberculosis. About the study: IGRA-negative adolescents, IGRA-positive adolescents with latent tuberculosis and adults with active tuberculosis formed this South African cohort.

The CDR3 covers 16 residues. Between the trimmed V and J ends, which lost 1 base and 0 bases, there was a span of 12 bases. Germline CDR1 and CDR2: SGHAT and FQNNGV. Sequencing was performed with immunoSEQ multiplex PCR; in TCRdb, only in-frame clones are kept and a portion is missing. The data contain 35,000 to 55,000 clones, approximately 94% of them seen just once; the ten biggest clones take up under 2%. Latent tuberculosis screening used tuberculin skin test and IGRA at entry. The TCR sequence derives from a donor between 10 and 35 years old with latent tuberculosis or without tuberculosis infection. Some clones in this sample may be carry-over from other donors' samples. Specimen: PBMCs. V and J are TRBV11-2 and TRBJ1-1; no definite D call. CDR3 sequence: CASSLVRALLNTEAFF. In nucleotides, the CDR3 is TGTGCCAGCAGCTTAGTACGAGCTCTCCTGAACACTGAAGCTTTCTTT.